This T cell receptor beta chain appears in the sequencing data of a study of blood T cell repertoires in COVID-19. TCRdb keeps only in-frame clones here, not all; method: immunoSEQ multiplex PCR. The sample contains roughly 160,000 clones, around 80% of which appear only once. This clone has a handful of counts. V dropped 6 bases and J dropped 3 bases, with 13 bases sitting between them. CDR1 and CDR2 (germline): SGHRS, YFSETQ. This CDR3 comprises 14 residues. The clonotype was recovered from a woman aged 55 to 70 who had recovered from COVID-19. The chain carries TRBV5-1 and TRBJ2-1; maybe TRBD2 (5 bases). The specimen sequenced was PBMCs or T cells enriched from blood (not recorded which). The CDR3: CASTSPEDYNEQFF. CDR3 DNA: TGCGCCAGCACTAGCCCGGAGGACTACAATGAGCAGTTCTTC.